Reported below is one T cell receptor (beta chain). Its matching antigen is unknown. A single record per CDR3 protein comes from TCRdb applying MiXCR to the RT-PCR reads. The sample contains around 760,000 distinct CDR3 sequences, approximately 14% of which appear only once. This entry comes from a study of response to subunit inactivated influenza vaccine. Findings of the study overall: The authors offered the suggestion that each seasonal influenza vaccination recruits few new T cells.

This CDR3 is built from 15 residues. V lost 0 bases, J lost 4 bases, and 10 bases lay in between. The germline V gene has CDR1 SGDLS and CDR2 YYNGEE. The input for sequencing was PBMCs from blood, taken around two weeks before vaccination. The sequence derives from a man aged 50 or older who received an inactivated influenza vaccine. V is TRBV9 and J is TRBJ2-2; either TRBD1 or TRBD2 may supply D (5 bases each). Here the CDR3 DNA reads TGTGCCAGCAGCGTAGGGGGGATGGCCACCGGGGAGCTGTTTTTT. It encodes CASSVGGMATGELFF.